This TCR beta chain was identified in a study of cytomegalovirus exposure and HLA in healthy donors. Study conclusions and caveats: The study recorded 150 to 200 TCR beta chains that were cytomegalovirus-associated. Sequencing depth across donors, presence/absence analyses assumed, was roughly uniform.

On this clone: Its specificity is unknown.

It was with 60 Vbeta and 13 Jbeta primers that the PCR ran. The data were produced by immunoSEQ multiplex PCR, yet TCRdb's version contains in-frame clones alone and is incomplete. The sample holds 90,000 to 140,000 clones, 12% to 15% seen once. The germline V and J ends were trimmed by 4 bases and 0 bases, with 10 bases remaining between them. From germline, CDR1 is MNHNS and CDR2 SASEGT. The CDR3 sequence is 16 residues long. The V gene is TRBV6-1, the J gene TRBJ2-6, with a weak D call TRBD1 (5 bases). Sequencing was done on a sample of PBMCs. The sequence was collected from a female donor in good health and CMV-seronegative. CDR3 sequence (DNA): TGTGCCAGCAGTGCCACAGGAAGCTCTGGGGCCAACGTCCTGACTTTC. Translation gives CASSATGSSGANVLTF.